This T cell receptor (beta chain) is drawn from a study of T cells in Graves' hyperthyroidism and ophthalmopathy. Study-level points and caveats: From stable hyperthyroidism, ophthalmopathy was set apart by a 13 V-J model.

Template material for amplifying TCR beta CDR3 regions consisted of RNA transcripts. The HTBI primer set was used in a first-round RT-PCR of the TCR CDR3. Each CDR3 protein is one row after TCRdb ran MiXCR on the multiplex PCR reads. The sample consists of hundreds of thousands of distinct CDR3 sequences, 11% to 15% of them appearing once. This clonotype was counted at least ten times. The antigen is unknown. Patients aged 18 to 65 had newly diagnosed hyperthyroidism that had lasted under 2 months. Material for sequencing was blood. The source is a woman aged 18-29 years with Graves' hyperthyroidism.

The CDR3 protein is CSASPGTTDTQYF. CDR3 coding DNA: TGCAGTGCTAGCCCAGGGACCACAGATACGCAGTATTTT. V usage is TRBV20-1 and J usage is TRBJ2-3; D tentatively fits TRBD1 or TRBD2 (5 bases each). CDR1 and CDR2 from the germline V gene are DFQATT and SNEGSKA (reference sequence). The CDR3 consists of 13 residues. Trimming removed 3 bases from V and 2 bases from J, with 9 bases in between.